This TCR beta chain is from a study of early T cells in non-severe SARS-CoV-2 infection. Whole-study context: The study sequenced bulk RNA from unsorted whole blood, with chains unpaired. The study, taken as a whole, reports: VDJdb matching skewed toward anti-spike CD8 responses, missing private and CD4 specificities.

Trimming pared 4 bases from V and 7 bases from J, leaving 13 bases between. The CDR3 has 13 residues. The germline V gene has CDR1 DFQATT and CDR2 SNEGSKA (reference sequence). cDNA molecules, individually, were tagged with unique molecular identifiers. Each CDR3 protein is one row after TCRdb ran MiXCR on the 5' RACE reads. Of 53,000 or so distinct CDR3 sequences listed, more than 10% were seen once; the top ten hold approximately 2.5%. This clonotype was counted between two and nine times. What it recognizes is unknown. This specimen was whole blood, taken at baseline. The chain links TRBV20-1 to TRBJ2-2; D is uncertain. The origin of this receptor is an adult who was a healthcare worker with PCR-confirmed SARS-CoV-2 infection or an uninfected control (not recorded which). The CDR3 reads CSATPPGIGELFF. The CDR3 region has the DNA TGCAGTGCTACCCCCCCTGGGATCGGGGAGCTGTTTTTT.